Described below is a single TCR beta chain sequence and its context. Antigen specificity is unknown. TCRdb's table, derived via immunoSEQ multiplex PCR, lists solely in-frame clones and lacks some. Of some 150,000 clones listed, around 85% were seen once; the top ten hold roughly 8.7%. This sample stems from a study of T cell responses to AZD1222 COVID-19 vaccine. Findings and limits, study-wide: Elevations in Spike-specific TCR breadth and depth followed administration of two AZD1222 doses.

V dropped 0 bases and J dropped 4 bases, with 12 bases sitting between them. Germline assignment: CDR1 SGHNT and CDR2 YENEEA. The CDR3 contains 16 residues. The starting material was peripheral blood, obtained 28 days after the second dose of the MenACWY control vaccine. This receptor was taken from an adult who received the MenACWY meningococcal vaccine as a control. The chain carries TRBV11-3 and TRBJ2-2; D possibly corresponds to TRBD2 (5 bases). The CDR3 spells CASSLDLRERTGELFF. The CDR3 DNA reads as TGTGCCAGCAGCTTAGATCTAAGGGAGCGCACCGGGGAGCTGTTTTTT. Together with reference TRBV11-3 and TRBJ2-2, the CDR3 gives the full variable domain: EAGVVQSPRYKIIEKKQPVAFWCNPISGHNTLYWYLQNLGQGPELLIRYENEEAVDDSQLPKDRFSAERLKGVDSTLKIQPAELGDSAVYLCASSLDLRERTGELFFGEGSRLTVL.